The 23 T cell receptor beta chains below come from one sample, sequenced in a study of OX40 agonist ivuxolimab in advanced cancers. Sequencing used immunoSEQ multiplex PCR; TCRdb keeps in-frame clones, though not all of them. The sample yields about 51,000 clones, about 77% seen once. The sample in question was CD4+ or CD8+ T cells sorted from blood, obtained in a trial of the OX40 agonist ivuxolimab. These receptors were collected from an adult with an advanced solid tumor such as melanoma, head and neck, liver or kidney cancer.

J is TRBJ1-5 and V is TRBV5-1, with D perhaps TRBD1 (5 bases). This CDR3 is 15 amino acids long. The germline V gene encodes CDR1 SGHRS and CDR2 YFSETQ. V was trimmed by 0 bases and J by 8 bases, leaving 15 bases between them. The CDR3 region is CASSLAGGTQEPQHF. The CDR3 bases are TGCGCCAGCAGCTTGGCGGGAGGGACCCAGGAGCCCCAGCATTTT.

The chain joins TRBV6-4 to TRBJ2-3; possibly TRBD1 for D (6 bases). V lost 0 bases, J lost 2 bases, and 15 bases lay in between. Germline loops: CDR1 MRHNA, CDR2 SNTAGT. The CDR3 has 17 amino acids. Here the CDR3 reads CASSDSAWGRSTDTQYF. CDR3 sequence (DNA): TGTGCCAGCAGTGACTCGGCCTGGGGGCGATCCACAGATACGCAGTATTTT.

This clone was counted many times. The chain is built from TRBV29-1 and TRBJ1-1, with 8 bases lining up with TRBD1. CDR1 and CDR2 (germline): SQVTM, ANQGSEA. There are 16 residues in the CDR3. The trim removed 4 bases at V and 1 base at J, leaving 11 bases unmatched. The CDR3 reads CSVGAHGQGRNTEAFF. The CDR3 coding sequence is TGCAGCGTTGGGGCTCACGGACAGGGACGGAACACTGAAGCTTTCTTT.

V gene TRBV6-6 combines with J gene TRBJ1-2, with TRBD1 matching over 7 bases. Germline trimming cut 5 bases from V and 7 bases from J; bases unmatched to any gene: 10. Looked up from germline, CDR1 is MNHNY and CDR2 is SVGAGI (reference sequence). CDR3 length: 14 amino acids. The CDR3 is CASSPRQGLSGYTF. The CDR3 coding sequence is TGTGCCAGCAGTCCTCGACAGGGACTGAGTGGCTACACCTTC.

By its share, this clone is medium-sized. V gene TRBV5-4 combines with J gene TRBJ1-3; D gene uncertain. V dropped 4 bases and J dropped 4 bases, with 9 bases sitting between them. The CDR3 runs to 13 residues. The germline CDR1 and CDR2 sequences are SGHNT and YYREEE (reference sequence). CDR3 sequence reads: CASSPHAGNTIYF. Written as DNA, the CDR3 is TGTGCCAGCAGCCCTCACGCCGGAAACACCATATATTTT. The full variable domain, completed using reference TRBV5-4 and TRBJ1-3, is ETGVTQSPTHLIKTRGQQVTLRCSSQSGHNTVSWYQQALGQGPQFIFQYYREEENGRGNFPPRFSGLQFPNYSSELNVNALELDDSALYLCASSPHAGNTIYFGEGSWLTVV.

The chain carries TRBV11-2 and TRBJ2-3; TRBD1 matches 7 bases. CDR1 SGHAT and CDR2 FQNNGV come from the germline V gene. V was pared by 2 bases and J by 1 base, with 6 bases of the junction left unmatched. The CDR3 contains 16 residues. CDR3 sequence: CASSLIQGVGTDTQYF. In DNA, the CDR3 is TGTGCCAGCAGCTTAATTCAGGGGGTAGGCACAGATACGCAGTATTTT.

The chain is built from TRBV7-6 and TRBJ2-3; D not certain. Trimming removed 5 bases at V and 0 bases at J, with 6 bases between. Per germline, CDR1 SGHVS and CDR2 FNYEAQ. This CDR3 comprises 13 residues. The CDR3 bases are TGTGCCAGCAGCCCCCAAAGCACAGATACGCAGTATTTT. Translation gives CASSPQSTDTQYF.

The CDR3 bases are TGTGCCATCACAGAGGACAGGGGGAAAGCCGGGGAGCTGTTTTTT. Protein: CAITEDRGKAGELFF. This chain uses TRBV10-3 with TRBJ2-2, with TRBD1 matching over 10 bases. The germline gives CDR1 ENHRY, CDR2 SYGVKD. The CDR3 has 15 amino acids. The V and J ends lost 7 bases and 6 bases, in that order; junction bases with no gene match: 8.

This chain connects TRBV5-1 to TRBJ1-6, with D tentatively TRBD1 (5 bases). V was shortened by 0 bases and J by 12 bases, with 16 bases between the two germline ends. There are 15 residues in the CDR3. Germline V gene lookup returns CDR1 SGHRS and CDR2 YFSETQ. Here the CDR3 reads CASSLVGDGLGPLHF. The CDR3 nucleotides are TGCGCCAGCAGCTTGGTCGGGGACGGATTAGGACCCCTCCACTTT.

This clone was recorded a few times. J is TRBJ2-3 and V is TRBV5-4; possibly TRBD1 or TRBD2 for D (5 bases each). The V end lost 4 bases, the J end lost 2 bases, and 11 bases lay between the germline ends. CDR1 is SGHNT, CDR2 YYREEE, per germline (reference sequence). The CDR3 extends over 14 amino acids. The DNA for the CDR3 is TGTGCCAGCAGCCCCGGGGCTGACACAGATACGCAGTATTTT. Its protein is CASSPGADTDTQYF.

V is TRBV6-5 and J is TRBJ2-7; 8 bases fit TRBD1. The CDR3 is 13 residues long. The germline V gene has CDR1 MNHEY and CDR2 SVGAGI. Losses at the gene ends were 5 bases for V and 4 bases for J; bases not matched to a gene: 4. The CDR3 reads CASSRDRIYEQYF. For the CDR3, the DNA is TGTGCCAGCAGTCGGGACAGGATTTACGAGCAGTACTTC.

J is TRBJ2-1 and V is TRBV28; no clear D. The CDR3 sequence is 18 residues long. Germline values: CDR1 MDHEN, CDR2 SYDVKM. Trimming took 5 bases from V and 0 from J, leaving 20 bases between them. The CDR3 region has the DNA TGTGCCAGCAGTCCCTATCGTCGGGCGAGCGACTCCTACAATGAGCAGTTCTTC. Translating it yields CASSPYRRASDSYNEQFF.

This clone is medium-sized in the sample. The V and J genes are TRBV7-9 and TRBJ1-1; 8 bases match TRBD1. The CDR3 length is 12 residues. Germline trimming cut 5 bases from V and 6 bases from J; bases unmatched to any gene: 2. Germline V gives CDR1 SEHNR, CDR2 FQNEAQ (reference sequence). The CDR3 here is CASSGQGPEAFF. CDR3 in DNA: TGTGCCAGCAGCGGACAGGGTCCTGAAGCTTTCTTT. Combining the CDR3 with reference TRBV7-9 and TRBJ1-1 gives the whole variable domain DTGVSQNPRHKITKRGQNVTFRCDPISEHNRLYWYRQTLGQGPEFLTYFQNEAQLEKSRLLSDRFSAERPKGSFSTLEIQRTEQGDSAMYLCASSGQGPEAFFGQGTRLTVV.

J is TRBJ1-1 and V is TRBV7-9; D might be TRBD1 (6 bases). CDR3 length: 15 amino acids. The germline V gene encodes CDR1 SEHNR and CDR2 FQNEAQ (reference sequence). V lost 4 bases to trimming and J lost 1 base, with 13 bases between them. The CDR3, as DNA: TGTGCCAGCAGCTCACCCCCGACAGGGAACACTGAAGCTTTCTTT. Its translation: CASSSPPTGNTEAFF.

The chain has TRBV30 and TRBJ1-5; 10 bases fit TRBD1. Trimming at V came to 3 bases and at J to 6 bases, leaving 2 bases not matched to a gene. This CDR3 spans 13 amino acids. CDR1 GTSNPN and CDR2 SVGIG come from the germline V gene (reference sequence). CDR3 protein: CAWRDRGLQPQHF. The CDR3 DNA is TGTGCCTGGAGAGACAGGGGGCTTCAGCCCCAGCATTTT.

CDR3 region: CASSDSRVGSVGGTQYF. Here the CDR3 DNA reads TGTGCCAGCAGTGATTCTAGGGTCGGGAGCGTAGGTGGTACGCAGTATTTT. The chain has TRBV2 and TRBJ2-3, with TRBD2 as a possible D gene (6 bases). In germline, CDR1 is SNHLY, CDR2 FYNNEI. Trimming took 3 bases from V and 8 from J, leaving 24 bases between them. The CDR3 extends over 17 amino acids. Variable domain in full (rest from reference TRBV2 and TRBJ2-3): EPEVTQTPSHQVTQMGQEVILRCVPISNHLYFYWYRQILGQKVEFLVSFYNNEISEKSEIFDDQFSVERPDGSNFTLKIRSTKLEDSAMYFCASSDSRVGSVGGTQYFGPGTRLTVL.

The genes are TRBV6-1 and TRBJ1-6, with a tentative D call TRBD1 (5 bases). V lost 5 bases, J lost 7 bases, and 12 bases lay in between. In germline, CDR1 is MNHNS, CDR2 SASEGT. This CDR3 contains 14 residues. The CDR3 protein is CASSLNRRNSPLHF. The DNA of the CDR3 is TGTGCCAGCAGTCTGAACAGGCGGAATTCACCCCTCCACTTT.

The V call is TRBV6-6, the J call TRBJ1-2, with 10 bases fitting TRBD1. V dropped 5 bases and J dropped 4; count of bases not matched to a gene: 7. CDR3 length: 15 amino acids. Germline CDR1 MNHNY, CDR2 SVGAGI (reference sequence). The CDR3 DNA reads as TGTGCCAGCAGTAAGCGGGACAGGGGCCTCTATGGCTACACCTTC. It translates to CASSKRDRGLYGYTF.

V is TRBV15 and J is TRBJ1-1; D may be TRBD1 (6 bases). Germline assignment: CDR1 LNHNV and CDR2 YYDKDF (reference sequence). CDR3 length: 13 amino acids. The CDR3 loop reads CASTGAMNTEAFF. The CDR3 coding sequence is TGTGCATCCACGGGGGCCATGAACACTGAAGCTTTCTTT.

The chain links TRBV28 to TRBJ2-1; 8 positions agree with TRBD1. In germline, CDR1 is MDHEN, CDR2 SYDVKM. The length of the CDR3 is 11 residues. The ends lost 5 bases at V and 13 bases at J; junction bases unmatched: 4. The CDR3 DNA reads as TGTGCCAGCAGTGTCGACAGGGGCCAGTTCTTC. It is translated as CASSVDRGQFF.

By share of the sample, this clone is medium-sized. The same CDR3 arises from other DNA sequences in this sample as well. The CDR3 region is CASSQDRVGQPQHF. In nucleotides, the CDR3 is TGCGCCAGCAGCCAGGACAGGGTGGGTCAGCCCCAGCATTTT. The chain has TRBV5-1 and TRBJ1-5, with TRBD1 identical over 8 bases. The CDR3 runs 14 residues. With V trimmed by 4 bases and J by 6 bases, 6 bases remained unmatched. The germline gives CDR1 SGHRS, CDR2 YFSETQ.

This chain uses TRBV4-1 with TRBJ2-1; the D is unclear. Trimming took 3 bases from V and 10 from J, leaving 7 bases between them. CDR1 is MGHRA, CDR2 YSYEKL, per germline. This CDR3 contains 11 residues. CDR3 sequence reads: CASSHFSEQFF. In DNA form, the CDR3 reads TGCGCCAGCAGCCATTTTTCCGAGCAGTTCTTC.

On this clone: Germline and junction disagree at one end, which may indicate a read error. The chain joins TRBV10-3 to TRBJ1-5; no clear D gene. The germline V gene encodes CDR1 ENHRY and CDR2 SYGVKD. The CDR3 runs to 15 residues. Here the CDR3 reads CASSWVLYSNQPQHF. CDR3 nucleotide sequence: TGTGCCAGCAGTTGGGTTCTTTATAGCAATCAGCCCCAGCATTTT.